The 9 T cell receptor beta chains below were found in one sample sequenced in a study of shared clonotypes between healthy human individuals. CD45RO-negative, CCR7-selected cells formed the naive CD8 fraction, which excluded terminally differentiated effector memory CD45RA+ cells. Libraries were prepared by immunoSEQ multiplex PCR; TCRdb keeps only in-frame clonotypes and omits some of them. Of about 680,000 clones in the sample, about 90% were seen once. Source material: naive CD8+ T cells sorted from blood. These TCRs come from a man in his thirties or forties in good health.

This rearrangement joins TRBV6-6 to TRBJ2-2, with 7 bases that match TRBD1. Germline V gives CDR1 MNHNY, CDR2 SVGAGI (reference sequence). The CDR3 extends over 14 amino acids. V was clipped by 8 bases and J by 5 bases; unmatched bases: 8. CDR3 sequence reads: CASCTGTETGELFF. The CDR3 DNA follows: TGTGCCAGCTGCACCGGGACAGAAACCGGGGAGCTGTTTTTT.

This chain uses TRBV9 with TRBJ2-5, with 10 bases lining up with TRBD1. The CDR3 is 17 residues long. V shed 2 bases and J 0 bases; nucleotides not matched to a gene: 7. The germline V gene encodes CDR1 SGDLS and CDR2 YYNGEE. DNA of the CDR3: TGTGCCAGCAGCGTCAATCCGGGACAGGGGAACCAAGAGACCCAGTACTTC. It is translated as CASSVNPGQGNQETQYF. The variable domain in full, with the rest retrieved from reference TRBV9 and TRBJ2-5, is DSGVTQTPKHLITATGQRVTLRCSPRSGDLSVYWYQQSLDQGLQFLIQYYNGEERAKGNILERFSAQQFPDLHSELNLSSLELGDSALYFCASSVNPGQGNQETQYFGPGTRLLVL.

The chain recombines TRBV7-9 with TRBJ2-1; D may be TRBD1 or TRBD2 (5 bases each). Germline-derived CDR1 and CDR2 are SEHNR and FQNEAQ (reference sequence). Trimming pared 5 bases from V and 9 bases from J, leaving 11 bases between. The CDR3 contains 12 residues. CDR3 in DNA: TGTGCCAGCAGCCAGGGAGTGGCTGAGCAGTTCTTC. It is translated as CASSQGVAEQFF.

This rearrangement joins TRBV6-1 to TRBJ1-5; 9 nucleotides line up with TRBD1. Germline loops: CDR1 MNHNS, CDR2 SASEGT. The CDR3 extends over 14 amino acids. Unmatched junction bases numbered 6, after V lost 5 bases and J lost 7 bases. CDR3 DNA sequence: TGTGCCAGCAGTCGACAGGGGGGCGGCCAGCCCCAGCATTTT. Residues: CASSRQGGGQPQHF.

CDR3 nucleotides: TGTGCCAGCAGCTTAGCCGATGAGACCCAGTACTTC. It yields the protein CASSLADETQYF. The rearrangement uses TRBV11-2 and TRBJ2-5; D unresolved. Trimming took 1 base from V and 5 from J, leaving 5 bases between them. CDR3 length: 12 amino acids. Germline V CDR1 and CDR2: SGHAT, FQNNGV.

The CDR3, as DNA: TGTGCCAGCAGTGAATCTTTGCCAACGAGGGACGGGGAGCTGTTTTTT. The encoded protein is CASSESLPTRDGELFF. V gene TRBV2 combines with J gene TRBJ2-2; D possibly corresponds to TRBD2 (5 bases). Trimming took off 2 bases at V and 7 bases at J, with 17 bases between the two ends. Germline CDR1 SNHLY, CDR2 FYNNEI. The CDR3 is 16 amino acids.

As concerns this clone: This may be a read error: a much more frequent sequence differs by one nucleotide. The V call is TRBV7-9, the J call TRBJ2-1, with D possibly matching TRBD1 (6 bases). The CDR3 has 14 amino acids. The germline gives CDR1 SEHNR, CDR2 FQNEAQ (reference sequence). With 5 bases removed from V and 0 bases from J, the gap between germline ends came to 8 bases. This CDR3 reads CASSLQGSYNEQFF. The CDR3 DNA is TGTGCCAGCAGCCTACAGGGCTCCTACAATGAGCAGTTCTTC.

The chain has TRBV6-1 and TRBJ1-5; unclear D gene. CDR3 length equals 12 residues. Germline values: CDR1 MNHNS, CDR2 SASEGT. V was cut by 2 bases and J by 6 bases, with 5 bases left in between. CDR3 protein: CASSEQPQPQHF. CDR3 DNA: TGTGCCAGCAGTGAACAGCCTCAGCCCCAGCATTTT.

The rearrangement links TRBV29-1 to TRBJ2-1, with 10 bases identical to TRBD2. CDR3 size: 16 residues. J lost 7 bases, V lost 1 base, and 10 bases had no gene match. Germline V gene lookup returns CDR1 SQVTM and CDR2 ANQGSEA. CDR3 in DNA: TGCAGCGTTGAAGGGCTAGCGGGAGTCGTCATTAATGAGCAGTTCTTC. It translates to CSVEGLAGVVINEQFF.